This entry lists 13 T cell receptor beta chains sequenced from one sample in a study of T cells in narcolepsy. Clones were read by immunoSEQ multiplex PCR, and TCRdb kept only the in-frame ones, dropping some. The data hold about 27,000 clones, with 86% observed a single time. The sample comprised CD45RA- memory CD4+ T cells from PBMCs. These receptors were obtained from a human donor with narcolepsy.

This chain links TRBV5-1 with TRBJ2-1, with D tentatively TRBD1 or TRBD2 (6 bases each). The V and J ends lost 4 bases and 5 bases respectively, with 19 bases between them. The V gene's germline CDR1 is SGHRS and CDR2 YFSETQ. The CDR3 contains 16 residues. CDR3 in DNA: TGCGCCAGCAGCAAGGGGGGCGGGCGCCTCGACAATGAGCAGTTCTTC. It encodes CASSKGGGRLDNEQFF.

V usage is TRBV2 and J usage is TRBJ2-5; 8 nucleotides match TRBD2. V gave up 8 bases and J gave up 4 bases; unmatched junction bases: 6. The CDR3 extends over 13 amino acids. Germline values: CDR1 SNHLY, CDR2 FYNNEI. The CDR3 DNA reads TGTGCCAGCCGGGGGGGGCTGTCAGAGACCCAGTACTTC. Translated, it gives CASRGGLSETQYF.

This clone occurred once. The chain links TRBV9 to TRBJ2-5; weak D call: TRBD2 (7 bases). The CDR3 extends over 16 amino acids. The V end was cut by 0 bases, the J end by 5 bases, with 17 bases between. Germline lookup yields CDR1 SGDLS and CDR2 YYNGEE. The CDR3 protein is CASSVAGGIRGETQYF. The CDR3 DNA reads as TGTGCCAGCAGCGTAGCGGGGGGCATACGAGGGGAGACCCAGTACTTC.

In this sample, this clone turned up a few times. The gene calls are TRBV19 and TRBJ1-6, with a possible D match to TRBD1 (6 bases). With 4 bases removed from V and 10 bases from J, the gap between germline ends came to 17 bases. The germline V gene encodes CDR1 LNHDA and CDR2 SQIVND (reference sequence). The CDR3 covers 15 residues. The CDR3: CASSTSTGSGSPLHF. As DNA, the CDR3 is TGTGCCAGTAGTACCTCAACAGGGTCGGGCTCACCCCTCCACTTT.

V usage is TRBV10-2 and J usage is TRBJ1-6; perhaps TRBD1 as D (6 bases). Trimming took 6 bases from V and 7 from J, leaving 13 bases between them. There are 14 residues in the CDR3. The germline V gene has CDR1 WSHSY and CDR2 SAAADI. The CDR3 bases are TGCGCCAGCAGGGCGGCGGGGGCCAATTCACCCCTCCACTTT. Translating gives CASRAAGANSPLHF.

The CDR3 DNA reads TGTGCCAGCAGCTTAGGCTGGGGGGGGGAGCAGTACGTC. It is translated as CASSLGWGGEQYV. This chain links TRBV11-2 with TRBJ2-7; 7 bases map to TRBD2. V lost 1 base and J lost 7; bases outside the gene matches: 4. The CDR3 consists of 13 residues. In germline, CDR1 is SGHAT, CDR2 FQNNGV.

The V and J genes are TRBV25-1 and TRBJ2-7; D remains ambiguous. The CDR3 runs 11 residues. V was clipped by 4 bases and J by 3 bases, with 4 bases between them. Germline-derived CDR1 and CDR2 are MGHDK and SYGVNS. The CDR3 loop is CASSVNYEQYF. In DNA form, the CDR3 reads TGTGCCAGCAGTGTGAACTACGAGCAGTACTTC.

V is TRBV19 and J is TRBJ1-1; D not certain. Trimming stripped 4 bases from V and 1 base from J, with 13 bases between. Germline CDR1 reads LNHDA; CDR2 reads SQIVND (reference sequence). The CDR3 consists of 15 residues. CDR3 DNA: TGTGCCAGTAGTACAATCGGGGAGGGGAACACTGAAGCTTTCTTT. Protein sequence: CASSTIGEGNTEAFF.

The rearrangement links TRBV19 to TRBJ1-5; 7 nucleotides align to TRBD1. Trimming at V came to 8 bases and at J to 1 base, leaving 11 bases not matched to a gene. Germline V gives CDR1 LNHDA, CDR2 SQIVND (reference sequence). The CDR3 runs to 16 residues. CDR3: CASLKQGVWSNQPQHF. The CDR3, as DNA: TGTGCCAGTTTAAAGCAGGGGGTTTGGAGCAATCAGCCCCAGCATTTT.

The chain links TRBV5-1 to TRBJ1-1; D not certain. Germline CDR1 SGHRS, CDR2 YFSETQ. The CDR3 extends over 12 amino acids. Trimming removed 4 bases at V and 1 base at J, with 5 bases between. DNA for the CDR3: TGCGCCAGCAGCGGGAAGAACACTGAAGCTTTCTTT. Protein sequence: CASSGKNTEAFF.

This rearrangement joins TRBV14 to TRBJ1-5, with TRBD1 identical over 8 bases. CDR3 length equals 16 residues. V shed 6 bases, J shed 7 bases, and the junction held 14 bases outside the gene matches. Germline CDR1 is SGHDN and CDR2 is FVKESK. CDR3 sequence reads: CASSPDRATSDQPQHF. The DNA of the CDR3 is TGTGCCAGCAGTCCGGACAGGGCCACATCGGACCAGCCCCAGCATTTT.

This chain uses TRBV5-1 with TRBJ2-2; either TRBD1 or TRBD2 may fit D (5 bases each). Deletions cut 4 bases from V and 6 bases from J, with 10 bases between. The germline V gene has CDR1 SGHRS and CDR2 YFSETQ. The CDR3 contains 13 residues. CDR3 protein: CASSPGLSGELFF. CDR3 DNA sequence: TGCGCCAGCAGCCCGGGGCTTTCCGGGGAGCTGTTTTTT.

This clone was seen once. The chain couples TRBV6-5 to TRBJ1-1, with 9 bases lining up with TRBD1. The CDR3 extends over 16 amino acids. V lost 3 bases and J lost 4; bases outside the gene matches: 9. CDR1 and CDR2 from the germline V gene are MNHEY and SVGAGI. The CDR3 DNA reads as TGTGCCAGCAGTTATTTTGACAGGGGGGCGATCACTGAAGCTTTCTTT. Protein product: CASSYFDRGAITEAFF.